One sample yielded the 23 T cell receptor beta chains listed below, sequenced in a study of T cell changes during pregnancy in multiple sclerosis (dated by TCRdb to the late 2010s). Libraries came from the immunoSEQ multiplex PCR assay. The source is immuneACCESS, and TCRdb retained only in-frame sequences with V and J called. Part of the clones is not carried over; for the studies checked, unresolved V genes explain less than half of this, and the remainder is unexplained. The sample yields about 20,000 clones; about nine tenths were counted once. More than 6% of the sample rests with the top ten. The sample here was CD8+ T cells from peripheral blood mononuclear cells, taken in the third trimester of pregnancy. These receptors were obtained from a female donor in good health, enrolled as a control in a pregnancy study.

The genes are TRBV7-8 and TRBJ1-1; 8 bases match TRBD1. The germline gives CDR1 SGHVS, CDR2 FQNEAQ. V lost 5 bases, J lost 1 base, and 9 bases stayed unmatched. This CDR3 contains 16 residues. The CDR3 DNA reads as TGTGCCAGCAGCCCGGGGACAGGAGGCGCGAACACTGAAGCTTTCTTT. Translation: CASSPGTGGANTEAFF.

The J gene is TRBJ2-2, the V gene TRBV5-8; maybe TRBD1 (5 bases). V lost 2 bases, J lost 3 bases, and 14 bases lay in between. Germline-derived CDR1 and CDR2 are SGHTS and YDEGEE. CDR3 length equals 16 residues. The CDR3, as DNA: TGTGCCAGCAGCTTCCGCAGGGAATGGGACACCGGGGAGCTGTTTTTT. This encodes CASSFRREWDTGELFF.

In this sample, this clone turned up once. The V call is TRBV4-1, the J call TRBJ2-5; 12 bases match TRBD2. The CDR3 spans 16 residues. V lost 5 bases to trimming and J lost 4 bases; unmatched junction nucleotides: 8. The V gene's germline CDR1 is MGHRA and CDR2 YSYEKL. CDR3 amino acids: CASSAGLAGLGETQYF. CDR3 in DNA: TGCGCCAGCAGCGCCGGACTAGCGGGGCTCGGAGAGACCCAGTACTTC.

This clone was recorded only once. The CDR3 loop is CASSIDLSAGAADTQYF. The CDR3 nucleotides read TGTGCCAGTAGTATAGATCTTAGCGCGGGAGCTGCAGATACGCAGTATTTT. The gene calls are TRBV19 and TRBJ2-3; 7 bases agree with TRBD2. J was trimmed by 4 bases and V by 0 bases; bases with no gene match: 10. Germline loops: CDR1 LNHDA, CDR2 SQIVND (reference sequence). This CDR3 has 17 amino acids. Full variable domain (missing parts from reference TRBV19 and TRBJ2-3): DGGITQSPKYLFRKEGQNVTLSCEQNLNHDAMYWYRQDPGQGLRLIYYSQIVNDFQKGDIAEGYSVSREKKESFPLTVTSAQKNPTAFYLCASSIDLSAGAADTQYFGPGTRLTVL.

The chain recombines TRBV6-1 with TRBJ2-1; 11 bases agree with TRBD2. Germline values: CDR1 MNHNS, CDR2 SASEGT. The CDR3 is 15 amino acids. V dropped 5 bases and J dropped 4; count of bases not matched to a gene: 4. CDR3 sequence reads: CASSQTSGDYNEQFF. The CDR3, as DNA: TGTGCCAGCAGTCAGACTAGCGGGGATTACAATGAGCAGTTCTTC.

The V and J genes are TRBV19 and TRBJ2-7; D gene unclear. The CDR3 sequence is 16 residues long. From germline, CDR1 is LNHDA and CDR2 SQIVND (reference sequence). V lost 0 bases to trimming and J lost 0 bases, with 12 bases between them. CDR3 bases: TGTGCCAGTAGTATAGATCTTCCTCCTACCTCCTACGAGCAGTACTTC. It yields the protein CASSIDLPPTSYEQYF.

The chain combines TRBV9 with TRBJ2-3, with a weak D call TRBD2 (6 bases). The CDR3 totals 17 residues. Germline lookup yields CDR1 SGDLS and CDR2 YYNGEE. Trimming stripped 0 bases from V and 6 bases from J, with 20 bases between. The DNA for the CDR3 is TGTGCCAGCAGCGTAGAGGTGGGGGGTGGCCCCGGGGATACGCAGTATTTT. Amino acids: CASSVEVGGGPGDTQYF. Full variable domain (rest looked up from reference TRBV9 and TRBJ2-3): DSGVTQTPKHLITATGQRVTLRCSPRSGDLSVYWYQQSLDQGLQFLIQYYNGEERAKGNILERFSAQQFPDLHSELNLSSLELGDSALYFCASSVEVGGGPGDTQYFGPGTRLTVL.

The chain recombines TRBV6-5 with TRBJ2-2, with D unresolved. The CDR3 sequence is 14 residues long. Between the trimmed V and J ends, which lost 5 bases and 3 bases, there was a span of 10 bases. CDR1 and CDR2 (germline): MNHEY, SVGAGI. CDR3 nucleotides: TGTGCCAGCAGTGGTGCAACGGACACCGGGGAGCTGTTTTTT. Protein product: CASSGATDTGELFF.

V usage is TRBV5-6 and J usage is TRBJ2-7, with a possible D match to TRBD1 (5 bases). V was clipped by 5 bases and J by 4 bases, with 10 bases between them. The CDR3 spans 12 residues. Germline lookup yields CDR1 SGHDT and CDR2 YYEEEE. The chain's CDR3 is CASSSQVYEQYF. DNA for the CDR3: TGTGCCAGCAGTTCACAGGTTTACGAGCAGTACTTC.

This chain joins TRBV6-5 and TRBJ1-1; D uncertain. The CDR3 runs to 13 residues. The germline V gene has CDR1 MNHEY and CDR2 SVGAGI. The V end was cut by 5 bases, the J end by 0 bases, with 7 bases between. CDR3 loop: CASSGNMNTEAFF. For the CDR3, the DNA is TGTGCCAGCAGTGGCAATATGAACACTGAAGCTTTCTTT.

This sequence joins TRBV7-8 and TRBJ1-2, with 7 bases lining up with TRBD1. V lost 4 bases to trimming and J lost 2 bases; unmatched junction nucleotides: 7. The CDR3 sequence is 15 residues long. CDR1 is SGHVS, CDR2 FQNEAQ, per germline. For the CDR3, the DNA is TGTGCCAGCAGCTCGGAGACAGGGCCCAACTATGGCTACACCTTC. Translated, it gives CASSSETGPNYGYTF.

This clone was counted once. The chain combines TRBV4-2 with TRBJ1-4, with D perhaps TRBD1 (6 bases). This CDR3 comprises 15 residues. V lost 4 bases and J lost 4, with 13 bases in between. Germline CDR1 LGHNA, CDR2 YNFKEQ. In nucleotides, the CDR3 is TGTGCCAGCAGCCTCCCAGGGGAGATTAATGAAAAACTGTTTTTT. Its translation is CASSLPGEINEKLFF.

The chain links TRBV13 to TRBJ2-7; no reliable D call. CDR3 length equals 13 residues. Germline assignment: CDR1 PRHDT and CDR2 FYEKMQ (reference sequence). V was cut by 3 bases and J by 0 bases, with 6 bases left in between. The CDR3 here is CASSLSPSYEQYF. The CDR3 DNA reads as TGTGCCAGCAGCTTGAGCCCCTCCTACGAGCAGTACTTC.

The chain links TRBV7-9 to TRBJ1-2; tentative D call: TRBD1 (6 bases). The CDR3 extends over 17 amino acids. Germline lookup yields CDR1 SEHNR and CDR2 FQNEAQ (reference sequence). The ends were cut back, 3 bases at V and 6 bases at J, with 23 bases in the middle. Written as DNA, the CDR3 is TGTGCCAGCAGCTTCCCCGGGATTTGGGGGCGAAGTGATGGCTACACCTTC. It codes for CASSFPGIWGRSDGYTF.

CDR3 sequence: CASSFGSLEKLFF. The CDR3 nucleotides read TGTGCCAGTAGCTTCGGGTCCCTCGAAAAACTGTTTTTT. The J gene is TRBJ1-4, the V gene TRBV19; D unclear. This CDR3 is 13 amino acids long. Trimming cost V 6 bases and J 8 bases, with 13 bases left between them. Germline values: CDR1 LNHDA, CDR2 SQIVND (reference sequence).

This chain uses TRBV11-2 with TRBJ1-2; D remains ambiguous. Germline V CDR1 and CDR2: SGHAT, FQNNGV. Trimming pared 8 bases from V and 6 bases from J, leaving 22 bases between. The CDR3 has 15 amino acids. Here the CDR3 DNA reads TGTGCCAGCTCCTCAACACGTCGGGAAATTGATGGCTACACCTTC. Protein sequence: CASSSTRREIDGYTF.

This clone was seen just once. The chain employs TRBV6-5 and TRBJ2-1; possibly TRBD2 for D (6 bases). The V end lost 8 bases, the J end lost 9 bases, and 8 bases lay between the germline ends. The germline CDR1 and CDR2 sequences are MNHEY and SVGAGI. This CDR3 comprises 10 residues. This CDR3 reads CASGGTEQFF. CDR3 bases: TGTGCCAGCGGGGGGACTGAGCAGTTCTTC.

V and J are TRBV10-3 and TRBJ1-5, with D maybe TRBD1 (6 bases). CDR1 ENHRY and CDR2 SYGVKD come from the germline V gene. This CDR3 region has 13 residues. V lost 11 bases, J lost 2 bases, and 13 bases lay in between. CDR3 bases: TGTGCCTTCACCTGGGGGCGCAATCAGCCCCAGCATTTT. Amino acids: CAFTWGRNQPQHF.

The chain recombines TRBV28 with TRBJ2-7; 7 bases are a match to TRBD1. The germline CDR1 and CDR2 sequences are MDHEN and SYDVKM. The length of the CDR3 is 16 residues. The V gene end was trimmed by 3 bases and the J gene end by 2 bases; junction bases not matched to a gene: 10. The CDR3 here is CASSFRATGATYEQYF. For the CDR3, the DNA is TGTGCCAGCAGTTTTAGGGCAACAGGGGCCACCTACGAGCAGTACTTC.

The chain joins TRBV29-1 to TRBJ2-7, with TRBD1 identical over 10 bases. The J segment lost 3 bases and the V segment lost 6 bases, leaving 8 bases of the junction unmatched. This CDR3 is built from 14 residues. The V gene's germline CDR1 is SQVTM and CDR2 ANQGSEA. This CDR3 reads CSVQGGTGVYEQYF. In DNA form, the CDR3 reads TGCAGCGTCCAAGGAGGGACAGGGGTCTACGAGCAGTACTTC.

The rearrangement links TRBV6-1 to TRBJ2-1, with a tentative D call TRBD2 (5 bases). Germline V gives CDR1 MNHNS, CDR2 SASEGT. The CDR3 totals 13 residues. V lost 7 bases and J 0 bases, leaving 7 bases between the germline ends. The CDR3: CASNGISYNEQFF. CDR3 sequence (DNA): TGTGCCAGCAACGGGATCTCCTACAATGAGCAGTTCTTC.

The V gene is TRBV19, the J gene TRBJ2-7, with 10 bases lining up with TRBD2. CDR1 and CDR2 from the germline V gene are LNHDA and SQIVND (reference sequence). V lost 4 bases and J lost 4; bases outside the gene matches: 16. The CDR3 is 18 residues long. The CDR3 here is CASSTRAGGQRGPYEQYF. For the CDR3, the DNA is TGTGCCAGTAGTACGCGAGCGGGAGGGCAGCGGGGCCCGTACGAGCAGTACTTC.

The rearrangement joins TRBV7-9 to TRBJ1-2; D gene ambiguous. In germline, CDR1 is SEHNR, CDR2 FQNEAQ (reference sequence). Trimming removed 5 bases from V and 0 bases from J, with 10 bases in between. CDR3 length equals 14 residues. The CDR3 here is CASSPAASNYGYTF. Written as DNA, the CDR3 is TGTGCCAGCAGCCCCGCAGCGTCTAACTATGGCTACACCTTC.